This T cell receptor beta chain was sequenced for a study of beta chain features in type 1 diabetes (dated by TCRdb to between 2017 and 2018). Concerning the study at large: Patients and healthy donors did not differ in mean age, gender distribution, total cell number or subset yield. A total of 107,917,701 sorted cells were examined across all samples, and the number of cells per subset was strongly correlated with RNA yield. In the study, recently diagnosed type 1 diabetes patients and matched healthy donors were compared on the TCRB repertoires of their sorted circulating CD4+ T cell subsets. Regulatory and stem cell-like memory subsets were isolated from only 8 patients and about 8 healthy donors, whereas naive and central memory subsets came from all 30 or so donors.

From each donor, a single peripheral blood sample of 100 to 150 mL on average was drawn into heparinised tubes. Using a panel that included CD45RO, CCR7, CD25, CD127, CD95 and CD27, naive, central memory, regulatory and stem cell-like memory CD4+ T cells were sorted on a BD FACSAria II. Every sorted population had a purity above 95%. PBMCs were separated immediately by Lymphoprep density gradient centrifugation and were stained directly, without being cultured. So that batch effects would be minimized, each experiment stained and sorted samples in pairs, pairing one healthy donor with one patient. Broad study findings and their caveats: Because cDNA was sequenced instead of genomic DNA, activated cells with high expression could be over-represented, although the groups did not differ in activation or CD3 levels. Shorter templates might have been favored by PCR, but patient and control samples were amplified and corrected together, so both groups would have been affected equally by any skew. Because small numbers of individuals were included in the HLA sub-analyses, any influence of HLA type on TCRB rearrangement was left unresolved. At VDJ recombination sites, patients with type 1 diabetes made fewer insertions and deleted more nucleotides, a pattern implying thymic rearrangement abnormalities. Type 1 diabetes patients showed a moderate but significant shortening of TCRB CDR3 length in all four CD4+ subsets. The naive, central memory and regulatory TCRB repertoires appeared to resemble one another more closely among patients than among healthy donors.

V trim: 0 bases; J trim: 7 bases; unmatched bases: 6. Sequences SGDLS (CDR1) and YYNGEE (CDR2) are obtained from the germline V gene. From the cysteine up to the phenylalanine, the CDR3 has a length of 14 residues. The entry retains the CDR3 DNA only, 42 bases that are in frame from base 1. As regards this clone: There is no known antigen for this receptor. No quality values exist for individual bases; no much larger clone is one base distant.

The High Capacity cDNA Reverse Transcription Kit was used to reverse transcribe all of the isolated RNA, meaning that expressed TCRB transcripts were what got sequenced. Deep immunoSEQ sequencing was performed on naive, central memory and regulatory T cell samples, with an average of approximately 4 million total reads per sample. Sorted cells were lysed in RLT buffer, and RNA was extracted using DNase-treated RNeasy Micro or Mini kits according to cell number. Each cell subset was processed on its own to prevent cross-contamination, while patient and healthy donor samples were processed together. The immunoSEQ multiplex PCR was used to amplify TCRB sequences from cDNA, generating 87-bp fragments that spanned the CDR3 region. Sequencing of the amplicons was performed on the Illumina HiSeq platform. Processing in the source paper ran as follows. Synthetic template baselines were used to correct PCR bias computationally, reads within Hamming distance 2 were collapsed, and singletons that could not be merged were discarded. Reads were aligned to IMGT to assign V, D and J genes, CDR3 length, and insertions or deletions at six rearrangement sites. Within each subset, clonotype counts were normalized to the number of sorted cells before true diversity and Gini coefficients were calculated with the tcR R package. The overlap coefficient, calculated on TCRB nucleotide sequences, was used to quantify repertoire sharing. As a proxy for the pre-selection repertoire, out-of-frame TCRB sequences from naive cells were analyzed. TCRdb mirrors the immuneACCESS table, restricted to in-frame sequences. Some clones are absent from its copies; in checked studies, under half trace to an unresolved V gene, and the reason for the others is unknown. V and J calls and clone size are those listed in that table; D and trimming were worked out from the DNA. The sample contains some 150,000 clones, 10% of them found a single time. Under 1.5% of the sample rests with the top ten.

This sequence originates from a young man in good health. Sequencing was carried out using naive CD4+ T cells from blood. The sample's cell subset or site, from its label and the paper: true naive CD4+ T cells. Here the chain combines TRBV9 and TRBJ1-1; TRBD1 fits 7 bases in the junction. The DNA sequence is given as TGTGCCAGCAGCGTAGTGAGCCCAGGGGGTGAAGCTTTCTTT. It translates as CASSVVSPGGEAFF. Reference TRBV9 and TRBJ1-1 genes cover what lies past the CDR3, so the full variable domain is DSGVTQTPKHLITATGQRVTLRCSPRSGDLSVYWYQQSLDQGLQFLIQYYNGEERAKGNILERFSAQQFPDLHSELNLSSLELGDSALYFCASSVVSPGGEAFFGQGTRLTVV.